This T cell receptor beta chain derives from a study of shared clonotypes between healthy human individuals. From CD4+ cells came CD45RA+ naive and CD45RA-negative memory subsets. CDR1 and CDR2 from the germline V gene are SGHTA and FQGNSA. Trimming removed 5 bases from V and 5 bases from J; junction bases left unmatched: 14. The CDR3 has 17 amino acids. Data came from immunoSEQ multiplex PCR; TCRdb stores just in-frame clones and leaves some out. Here the sample spans roughly 2.4 million clones, about 94% being singletons. The chain employs TRBV7-2 and TRBJ2-1; 8 bases map to TRBD1. This receptor was identified in a man younger than 35 in good health. Source material: naive CD4+ T cells sorted from blood. Specified subset: CD45RA+ positively selected. CDR3 amino acids: CASSPTGAGGADNEQFF. CDR3 nucleotide sequence: TGTGCCAGCAGCCCCACCGGGGCAGGGGGCGCGGACAATGAGCAGTTCTTC.